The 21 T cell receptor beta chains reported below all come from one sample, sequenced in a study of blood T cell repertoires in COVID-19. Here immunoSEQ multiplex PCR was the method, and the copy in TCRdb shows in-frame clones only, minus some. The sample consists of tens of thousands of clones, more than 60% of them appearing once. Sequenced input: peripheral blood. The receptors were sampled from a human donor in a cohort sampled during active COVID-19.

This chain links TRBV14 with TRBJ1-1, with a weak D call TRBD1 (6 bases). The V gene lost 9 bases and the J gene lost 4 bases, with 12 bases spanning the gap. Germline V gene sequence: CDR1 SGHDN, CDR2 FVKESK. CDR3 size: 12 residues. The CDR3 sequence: CASPPGATEAFF. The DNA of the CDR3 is TGTGCCAGTCCGCCAGGGGCCACTGAAGCTTTCTTT.

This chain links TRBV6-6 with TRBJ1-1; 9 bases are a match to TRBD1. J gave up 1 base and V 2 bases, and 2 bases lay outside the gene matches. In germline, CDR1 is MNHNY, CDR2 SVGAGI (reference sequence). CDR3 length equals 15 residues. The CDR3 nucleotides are TGTGCCAGCAGTTACACGGGACAGGGGAACACTGAAGCTTTCTTT. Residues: CASSYTGQGNTEAFF.

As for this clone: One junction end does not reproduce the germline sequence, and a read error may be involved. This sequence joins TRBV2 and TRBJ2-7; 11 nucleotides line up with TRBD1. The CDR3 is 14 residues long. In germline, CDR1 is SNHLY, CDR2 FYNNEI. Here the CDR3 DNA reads TGTGCCAGCGGACAGGGGGCGATCTCCCACGAGCAGTACTTC. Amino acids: CASGQGAISHEQYF. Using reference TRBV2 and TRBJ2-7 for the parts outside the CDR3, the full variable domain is EPEVTQTPSHQVTQMGQEVILRCVPISNHLYFYWYRQILGQKVEFLVSFYNNEISEKSEIFDDQFSVERPDGSNFTLKIRSTKLEDSAMYFCASGQGAISHEQYFGPGTRLTVT.

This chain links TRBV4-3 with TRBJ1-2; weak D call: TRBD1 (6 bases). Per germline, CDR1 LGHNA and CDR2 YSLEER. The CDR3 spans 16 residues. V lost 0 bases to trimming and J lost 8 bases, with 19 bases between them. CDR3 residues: CASSQDGTGGVVGYTF. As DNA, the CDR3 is TGCGCCAGCAGCCAAGACGGTACGGGGGGCGTCGTGGGCTACACCTTC.

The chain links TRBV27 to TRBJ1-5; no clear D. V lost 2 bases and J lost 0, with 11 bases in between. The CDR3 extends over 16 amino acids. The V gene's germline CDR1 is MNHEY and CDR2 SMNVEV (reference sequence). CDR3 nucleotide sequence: TGTGCCAGCAGTTTAAGGCGGGGAGGTAGCAATCAGCCCCAGCATTTT. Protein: CASSLRRGGSNQPQHF.

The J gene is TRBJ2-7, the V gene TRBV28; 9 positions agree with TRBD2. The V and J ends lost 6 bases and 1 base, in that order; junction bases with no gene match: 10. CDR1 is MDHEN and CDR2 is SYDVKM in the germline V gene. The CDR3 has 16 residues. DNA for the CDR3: TGTGCCAGCAGGAGTAGCGGGAGTAGTAGGTCCTACGAGCAGTACTTC. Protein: CASRSSGSSRSYEQYF.

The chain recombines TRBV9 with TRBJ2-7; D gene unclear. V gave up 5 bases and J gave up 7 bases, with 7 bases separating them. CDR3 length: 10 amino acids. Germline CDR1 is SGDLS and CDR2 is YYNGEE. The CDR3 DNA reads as TGTGCCAGCAGGGCAGGAGAGCAGTACTTC. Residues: CASRAGEQYF.

The CDR3 sequence is CAWGPGMVLGQGISTYEQYF. The CDR3 DNA reads TGTGCCTGGGGGCCCGGGATGGTCCTCGGACAGGGGATATCCACCTACGAGCAGTACTTC. The chain has TRBV30 and TRBJ2-7, with 9 bases aligning to TRBD1. J lost 2 bases, V lost 5 bases, and 25 bases had no gene match. CDR1 and CDR2 from the germline V gene are GTSNPN and SVGIG (reference sequence). This CDR3 is 20 amino acids long.

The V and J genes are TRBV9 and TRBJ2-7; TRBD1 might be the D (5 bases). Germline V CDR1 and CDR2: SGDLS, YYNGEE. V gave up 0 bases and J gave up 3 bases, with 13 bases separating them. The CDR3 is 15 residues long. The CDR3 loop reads CASSVEPGSIYEQYF. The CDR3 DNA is TGTGCCAGCAGCGTAGAGCCAGGGTCGATCTACGAGCAGTACTTC. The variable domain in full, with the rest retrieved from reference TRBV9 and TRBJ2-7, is DSGVTQTPKHLITATGQRVTLRCSPRSGDLSVYWYQQSLDQGLQFLIQYYNGEERAKGNILERFSAQQFPDLHSELNLSSLELGDSALYFCASSVEPGSIYEQYFGPGTRLTVT.

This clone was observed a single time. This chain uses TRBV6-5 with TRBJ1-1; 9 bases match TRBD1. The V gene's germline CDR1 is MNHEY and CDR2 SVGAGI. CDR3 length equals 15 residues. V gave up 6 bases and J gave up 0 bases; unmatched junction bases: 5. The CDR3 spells CASRGQGSMNTEAFF. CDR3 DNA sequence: TGTGCCAGCAGGGGACAGGGCAGCATGAACACTGAAGCTTTCTTT.

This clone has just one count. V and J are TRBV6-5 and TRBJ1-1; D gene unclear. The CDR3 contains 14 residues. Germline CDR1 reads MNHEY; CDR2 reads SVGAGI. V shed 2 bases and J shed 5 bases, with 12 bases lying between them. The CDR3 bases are TGTGCCAGCAGTTACGACTCTACCCGGACTGAAGCTTTCTTT. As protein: CASSYDSTRTEAFF.

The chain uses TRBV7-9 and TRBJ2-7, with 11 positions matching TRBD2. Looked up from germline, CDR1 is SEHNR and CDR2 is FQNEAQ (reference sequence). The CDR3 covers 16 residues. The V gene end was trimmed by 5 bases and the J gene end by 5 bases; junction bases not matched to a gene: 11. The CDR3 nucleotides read TGTGCCAGCAGCCGAACATTAGCGGGAGGGACAAACGAGCAGTACTTC. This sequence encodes CASSRTLAGGTNEQYF.

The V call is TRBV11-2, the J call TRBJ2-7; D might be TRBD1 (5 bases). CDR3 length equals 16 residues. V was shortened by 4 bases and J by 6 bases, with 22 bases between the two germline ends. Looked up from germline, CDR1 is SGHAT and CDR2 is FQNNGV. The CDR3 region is CASSSVQGFRFGEQYF. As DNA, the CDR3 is TGTGCCAGCAGCTCTGTGCAGGGTTTCCGGTTCGGCGAGCAGTACTTC.

Written as DNA, the CDR3 is TGTGCCAGCAGCTTCGCCGGGACAGGGGGCAATTATGGCTACACCTTC. Its protein is CASSFAGTGGNYGYTF. This rearrangement joins TRBV7-2 to TRBJ1-2; 12 nucleotides align to TRBD1. This CDR3 has 16 amino acids. The V gene's germline CDR1 is SGHTA and CDR2 FQGNSA. The trim removed 3 bases at V and 5 bases at J, leaving 7 bases unmatched.

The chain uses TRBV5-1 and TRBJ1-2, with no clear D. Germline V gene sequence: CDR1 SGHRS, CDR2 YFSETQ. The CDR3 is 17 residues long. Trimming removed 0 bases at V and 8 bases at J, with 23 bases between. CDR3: CASSLAGTPAGSGGYTF. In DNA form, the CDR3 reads TGCGCCAGCAGCTTGGCGGGAACTCCGGCAGGATCAGGAGGCTACACCTTC.

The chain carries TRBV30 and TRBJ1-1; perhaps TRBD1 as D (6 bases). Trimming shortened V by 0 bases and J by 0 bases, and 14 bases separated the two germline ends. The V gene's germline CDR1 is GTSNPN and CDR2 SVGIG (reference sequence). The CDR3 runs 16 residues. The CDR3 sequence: CAWSVLPGTMNTEAFF. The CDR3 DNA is TGTGCCTGGAGTGTACTTCCGGGGACAATGAACACTGAAGCTTTCTTT. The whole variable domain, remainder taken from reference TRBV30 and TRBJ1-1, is SQTIHQWPATLVQPVGSPLSLECTVEGTSNPNLYWYRQAAGRGLQLLFYSVGIGQISSEVPQNLSASRPQDRQFILSSKKLLLSDSGFYLCAWSVLPGTMNTEAFFGQGTRLTVV.

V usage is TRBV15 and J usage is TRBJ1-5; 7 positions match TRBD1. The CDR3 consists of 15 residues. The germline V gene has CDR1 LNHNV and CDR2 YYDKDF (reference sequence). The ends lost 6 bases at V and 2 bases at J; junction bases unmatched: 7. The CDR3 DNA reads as TGTGCCACCAGTCCACAGGGGAAGGGCAATCAGCCCCAGCATTTT. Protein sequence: CATSPQGKGNQPQHF.

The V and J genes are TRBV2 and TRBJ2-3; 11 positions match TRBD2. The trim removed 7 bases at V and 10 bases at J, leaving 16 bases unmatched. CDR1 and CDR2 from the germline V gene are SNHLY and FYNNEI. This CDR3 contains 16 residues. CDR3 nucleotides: TGTGCCAGCAAAGAGGGACTAGCGGAGGCGGCTTATTCGCAGTATTTT. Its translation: CASKEGLAEAAYSQYF.

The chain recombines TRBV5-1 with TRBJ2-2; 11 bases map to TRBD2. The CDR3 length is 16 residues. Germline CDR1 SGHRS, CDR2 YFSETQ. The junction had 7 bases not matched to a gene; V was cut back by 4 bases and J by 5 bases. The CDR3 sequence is CASSPRIAGGTGELFF. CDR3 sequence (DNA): TGCGCCAGCAGCCCGAGGATAGCGGGGGGGACCGGGGAGCTGTTTTTT.

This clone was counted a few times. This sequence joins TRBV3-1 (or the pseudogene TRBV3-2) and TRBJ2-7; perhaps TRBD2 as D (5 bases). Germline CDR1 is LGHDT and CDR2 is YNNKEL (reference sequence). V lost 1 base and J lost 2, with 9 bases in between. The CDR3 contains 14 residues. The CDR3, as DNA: TGTGCCAGCAGCCAAGGATTGGGAGCCTACGAGCAGTACTTC. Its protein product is CASSQGLGAYEQYF.

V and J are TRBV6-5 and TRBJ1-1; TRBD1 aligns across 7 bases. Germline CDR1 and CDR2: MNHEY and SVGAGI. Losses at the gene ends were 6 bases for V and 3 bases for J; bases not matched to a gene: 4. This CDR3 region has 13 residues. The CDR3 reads CASSPTGDTEAFF. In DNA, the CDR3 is TGTGCCAGCAGCCCCACAGGGGACACTGAAGCTTTCTTT.